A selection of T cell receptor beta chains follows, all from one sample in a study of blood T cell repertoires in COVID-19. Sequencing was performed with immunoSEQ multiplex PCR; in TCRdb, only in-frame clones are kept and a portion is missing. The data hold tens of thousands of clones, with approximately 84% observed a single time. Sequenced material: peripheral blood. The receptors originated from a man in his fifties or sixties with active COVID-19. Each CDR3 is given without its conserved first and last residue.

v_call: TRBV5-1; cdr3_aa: ASSFGGAFWEQY
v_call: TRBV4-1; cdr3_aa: ASSQVMGRNTDTQY
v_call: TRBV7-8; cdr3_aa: ASSGGGQGYQETQY
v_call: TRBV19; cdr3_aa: ASTRRGAGTDTQY
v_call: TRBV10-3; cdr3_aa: AISAGVGNGYT
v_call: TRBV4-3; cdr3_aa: ASSQDHSGNTIY
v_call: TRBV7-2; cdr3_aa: ASNPSEDRETQY
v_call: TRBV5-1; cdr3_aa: ASSARLAGGSTDTQY
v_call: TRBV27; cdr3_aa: ASSLMGGPGANVLT
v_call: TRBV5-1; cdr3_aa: ASSLGQTGWSEAF
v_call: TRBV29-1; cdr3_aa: SVEFKGFQPQH
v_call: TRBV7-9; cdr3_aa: ASTRDRDEQY
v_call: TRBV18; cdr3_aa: ASSTRDTDTGELF
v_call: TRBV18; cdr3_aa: ASSPPTAPQGEAF
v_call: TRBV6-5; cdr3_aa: ASSSPTETQY
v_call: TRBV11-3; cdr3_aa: ASRLRTSTDTQY
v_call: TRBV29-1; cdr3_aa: SVDLPERTDTQY
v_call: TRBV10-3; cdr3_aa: AISEGQGAETQY